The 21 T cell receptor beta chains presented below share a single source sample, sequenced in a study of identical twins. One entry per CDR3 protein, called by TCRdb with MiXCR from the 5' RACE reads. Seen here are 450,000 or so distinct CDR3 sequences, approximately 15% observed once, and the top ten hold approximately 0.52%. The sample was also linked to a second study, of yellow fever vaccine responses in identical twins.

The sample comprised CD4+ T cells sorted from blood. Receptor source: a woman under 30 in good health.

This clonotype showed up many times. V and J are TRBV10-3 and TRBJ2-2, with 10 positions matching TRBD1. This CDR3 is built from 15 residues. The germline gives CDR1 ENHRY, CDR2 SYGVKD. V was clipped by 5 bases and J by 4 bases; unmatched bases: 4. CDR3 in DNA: TGTGCCATCAGTCGACAGGGGGCGGCCACCGGGGAGCTGTTTTTT. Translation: CAISRQGAATGELFF.

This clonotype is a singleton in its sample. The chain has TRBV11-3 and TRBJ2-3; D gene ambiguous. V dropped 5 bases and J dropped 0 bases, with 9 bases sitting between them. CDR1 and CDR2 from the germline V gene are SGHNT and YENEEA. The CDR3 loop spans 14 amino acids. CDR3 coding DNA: TGTGCCAGCAGCCACCGGACGAGCACAGATACGCAGTATTTT. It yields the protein CASSHRTSTDTQYF.

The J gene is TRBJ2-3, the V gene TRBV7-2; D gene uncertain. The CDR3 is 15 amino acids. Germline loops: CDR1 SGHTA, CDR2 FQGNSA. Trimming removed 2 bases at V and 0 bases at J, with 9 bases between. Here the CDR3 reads CASSLRSLSTDTQYF. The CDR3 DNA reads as TGTGCCAGCAGCTTAAGGTCTCTTAGCACAGATACGCAGTATTTT. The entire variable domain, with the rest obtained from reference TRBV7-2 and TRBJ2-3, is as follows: GAGVSQSPSNKVTEKGKDVELRCDPISGHTALYWYRQSLGQGLEFLIYFQGNSAPDKSGLPSDRFSAERTGGSVSTLTIQRTQQEDSAVYLCASSLRSLSTDTQYFGPGTRLTVL.

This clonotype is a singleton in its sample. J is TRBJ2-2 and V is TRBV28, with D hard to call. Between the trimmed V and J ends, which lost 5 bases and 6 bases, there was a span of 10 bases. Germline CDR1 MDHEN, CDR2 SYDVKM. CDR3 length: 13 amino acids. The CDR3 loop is CASSPRIPGELFF. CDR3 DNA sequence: TGTGCCAGCAGTCCCAGGATCCCCGGGGAGCTGTTTTTT.

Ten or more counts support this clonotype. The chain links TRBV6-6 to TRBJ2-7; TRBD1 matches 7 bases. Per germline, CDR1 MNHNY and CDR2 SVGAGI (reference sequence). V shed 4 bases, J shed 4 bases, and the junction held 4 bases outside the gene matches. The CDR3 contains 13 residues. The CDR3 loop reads CASSWGQKYEQYF. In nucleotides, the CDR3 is TGTGCCAGCAGTTGGGGACAGAAATACGAGCAGTACTTC.

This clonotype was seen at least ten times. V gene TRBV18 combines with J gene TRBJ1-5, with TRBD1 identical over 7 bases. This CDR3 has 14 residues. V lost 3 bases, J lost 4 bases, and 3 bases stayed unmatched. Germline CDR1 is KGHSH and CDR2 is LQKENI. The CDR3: CASSPGQINQPQHF. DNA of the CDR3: TGTGCCAGCTCACCGGGACAGATAAATCAGCCCCAGCATTTT.

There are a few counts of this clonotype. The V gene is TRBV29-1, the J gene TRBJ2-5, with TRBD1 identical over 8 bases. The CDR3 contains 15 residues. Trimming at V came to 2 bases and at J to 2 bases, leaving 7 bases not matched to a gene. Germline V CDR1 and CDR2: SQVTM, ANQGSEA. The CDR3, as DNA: TGCAGCGTTGAACACCTGGGACAGGCACAAGAGACCCAGTACTTC. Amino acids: CSVEHLGQAQETQYF.

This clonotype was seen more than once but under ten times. The CDR3 DNA follows: TGTGCCAGCAGCTTCTTTCCCGGGACAGGGGGCAATGAGCAGTTCTTC. Encoded protein: CASSFFPGTGGNEQFF. This chain links TRBV5-5 with TRBJ2-1; TRBD1 matches at 11 bases. V was pared by 2 bases and J by 6 bases, with 7 bases of the junction left unmatched. The CDR3 loop spans 16 amino acids. Germline-derived CDR1 and CDR2 are SGHKS and YYEKEE (reference sequence).

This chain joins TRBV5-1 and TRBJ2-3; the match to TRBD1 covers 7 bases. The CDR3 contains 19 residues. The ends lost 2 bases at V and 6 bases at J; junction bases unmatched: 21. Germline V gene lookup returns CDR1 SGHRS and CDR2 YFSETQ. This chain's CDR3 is CASSFSPRLMRGRLDTQYF. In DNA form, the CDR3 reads TGCGCCAGCAGCTTTTCACCCCGGCTAATGAGGGGGCGCCTCGATACGCAGTATTTT.

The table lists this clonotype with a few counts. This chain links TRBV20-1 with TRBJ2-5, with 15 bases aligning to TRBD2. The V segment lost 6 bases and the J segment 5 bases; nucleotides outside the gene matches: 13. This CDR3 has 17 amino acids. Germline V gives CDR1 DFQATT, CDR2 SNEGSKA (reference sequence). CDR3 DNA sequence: TGCAGTGCCTCACCCGGACTAGCGGGAGGGCCATTGGAGACCCAGTACTTC. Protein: CSASPGLAGGPLETQYF.

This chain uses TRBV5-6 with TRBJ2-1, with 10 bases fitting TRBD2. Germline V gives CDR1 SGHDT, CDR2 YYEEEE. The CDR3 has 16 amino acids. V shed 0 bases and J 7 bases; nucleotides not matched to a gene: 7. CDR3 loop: CASSLGASGRVNEQFF. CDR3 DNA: TGTGCCAGCAGCTTGGGGGCTAGCGGGAGAGTGAATGAGCAGTTCTTC.

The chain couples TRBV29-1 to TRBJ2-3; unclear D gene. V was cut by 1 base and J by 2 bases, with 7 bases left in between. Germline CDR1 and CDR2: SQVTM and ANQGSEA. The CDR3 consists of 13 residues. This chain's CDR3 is CSVEGVATDTQYF. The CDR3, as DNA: TGCAGCGTTGAAGGAGTGGCCACAGATACGCAGTATTTT.

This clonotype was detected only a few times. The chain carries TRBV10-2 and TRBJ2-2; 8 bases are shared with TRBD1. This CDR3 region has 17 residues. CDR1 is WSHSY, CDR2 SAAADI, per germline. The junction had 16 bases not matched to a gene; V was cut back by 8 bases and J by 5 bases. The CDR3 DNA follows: TGCGCCAGCGTTGCCTTCGGTCGGACAGGGAAAACCGGGGAGCTGTTTTTT. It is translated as CASVAFGRTGKTGELFF.

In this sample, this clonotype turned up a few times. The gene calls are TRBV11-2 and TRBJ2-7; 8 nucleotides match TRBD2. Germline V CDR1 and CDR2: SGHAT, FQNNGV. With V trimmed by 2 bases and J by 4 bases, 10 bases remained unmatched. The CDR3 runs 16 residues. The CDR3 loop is CASSLKPGLVEYEQYF. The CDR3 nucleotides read TGTGCCAGCAGCTTAAAACCGGGACTAGTCGAATACGAGCAGTACTTC.

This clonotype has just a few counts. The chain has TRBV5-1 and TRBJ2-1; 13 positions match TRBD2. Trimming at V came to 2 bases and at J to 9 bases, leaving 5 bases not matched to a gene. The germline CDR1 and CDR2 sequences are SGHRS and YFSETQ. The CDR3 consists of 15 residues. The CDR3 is CASSLLAGGTSEQFF. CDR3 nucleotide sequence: TGCGCCAGCAGCTTACTAGCGGGAGGGACCAGTGAGCAGTTCTTC. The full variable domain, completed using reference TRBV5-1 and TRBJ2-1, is KAGVTQTPRYLIKTRGQQVTLSCSPISGHRSVSWYQQTPGQGLQFLFEYFSETQRNKGNFPGRFSGRQFSNSRSEMNVSTLELGDSALYLCASSLLAGGTSEQFFGPGTRLTVL.

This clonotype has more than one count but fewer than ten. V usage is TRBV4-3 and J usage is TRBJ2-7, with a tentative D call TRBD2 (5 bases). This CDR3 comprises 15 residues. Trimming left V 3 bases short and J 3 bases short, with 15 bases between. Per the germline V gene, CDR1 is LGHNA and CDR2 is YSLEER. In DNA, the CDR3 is TGCGCCAGCAGCCAGGAAAAGACGGGGTACTACGAGCAGTACTTC. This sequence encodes CASSQEKTGYYEQYF.

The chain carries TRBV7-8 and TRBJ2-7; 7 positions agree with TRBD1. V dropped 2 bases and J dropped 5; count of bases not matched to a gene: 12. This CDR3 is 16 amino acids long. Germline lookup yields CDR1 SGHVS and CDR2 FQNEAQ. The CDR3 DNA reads TGTGCCAGCAGCTTACCACCGATGACAGGGAGCCACGAGCAGTACTTC. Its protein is CASSLPPMTGSHEQYF.

The CDR3 DNA follows: TGTGCCAGCAGTAGATCGCCGGGACAGGGGGCATACGAGCAGTACTTC. Encoded protein: CASSRSPGQGAYEQYF. This chain joins TRBV6-2 or TRBV6-3 and TRBJ2-7; 12 bases align to TRBD1. Germline V CDR1 and CDR2: MNHEY, SVGEGT. This CDR3 is 16 amino acids long. V gave up 5 bases and J gave up 4 bases; unmatched junction bases: 9.

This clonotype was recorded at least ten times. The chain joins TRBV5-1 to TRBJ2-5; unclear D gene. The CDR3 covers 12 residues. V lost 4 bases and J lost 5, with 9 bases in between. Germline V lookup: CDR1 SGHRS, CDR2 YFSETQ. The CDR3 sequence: CASSDVRETQYF. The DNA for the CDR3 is TGCGCCAGCAGCGACGTTCGGGAGACCCAGTACTTC.

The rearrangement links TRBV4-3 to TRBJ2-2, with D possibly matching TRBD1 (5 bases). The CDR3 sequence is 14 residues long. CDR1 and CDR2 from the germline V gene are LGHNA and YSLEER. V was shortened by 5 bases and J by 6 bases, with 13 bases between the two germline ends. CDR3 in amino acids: CASSYLAGPGELFF. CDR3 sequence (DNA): TGCGCCAGCAGCTATCTCGCAGGGCCCGGGGAGCTGTTTTTT.

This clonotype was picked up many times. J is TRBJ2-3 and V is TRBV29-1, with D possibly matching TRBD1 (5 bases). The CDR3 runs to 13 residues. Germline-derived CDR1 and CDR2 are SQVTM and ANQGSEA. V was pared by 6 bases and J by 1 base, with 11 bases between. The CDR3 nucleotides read TGCAGCGTCACAGGAAGAGGCACAGATACGCAGTATTTT. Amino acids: CSVTGRGTDTQYF.